This TCR beta chain stems from a study of technical replicates of blood from a few donors. CDR3 length: 16 residues. J gave up 6 bases and V 6 bases, and 10 bases lay outside the gene matches. Germline V gene sequence: CDR1 MGHRA, CDR2 YSYEKL. Generated by immunoSEQ multiplex PCR, the TCRdb table keeps only in-frame clones and is missing some. The sample carries 75,000 to 90,000 clones, roughly 93% recorded once. This TCR came from a human donor in good health. This chain uses TRBV4-1 with TRBJ2-1; 11 bases map to TRBD2. The sequenced sample was T cells isolated from PBMCs. The CDR3 loop reads CASRRGGGTSGNEQFF. DNA for the CDR3: TGCGCCAGCAGACGAGGGGGGGGGACTAGCGGCAATGAGCAGTTCTTC.